This T cell receptor (beta chain) was recorded in a study of shared clonotypes between healthy human individuals (dated by TCRdb to the early 2020s). For context, the study as a whole: The cohort included a few men and a couple of women between 18 and 49 years of age. For each donor, three plates each were used for CD4 naive and CD4 memory, two plates were used for CD8 naive, and one plate was used for CD8 memory. The study deeply sequenced blood TCR repertoires of several healthy adults to estimate repertoire size and the extent of clonotype sharing between individuals. Different laboratories and diverse techniques were used to prepare libraries and sequence TCR repertoires, to increase sequencing depth and limit assay-specific biases. Each donor's leukapheresis produced roughly between about 0.8 and 8.9 billion PBMCs. Summary of the overall study and its limitations: Sharing across several donors was observed for around 5% of naive CD4, 3% to 3.5% of naive CD8, about 2.3% of memory CD4, and 0.4% of memory CD8 clonotypes. Rarefaction of sorted-subset datasets indicated incomplete sequencing despite the large sequencing depth. Sampling was restricted to blood, and TCR repertoires in tissues likely differ from the TCR repertoires found in blood. Because the study included only a small number of donors, the genetic and exposure-history diversity represented was limited. Naive subsets generally had larger estimated clonotype richness than memory subsets. Clonotypes shared by all four sorted-subset donors showed higher generation probabilities than non-shared clonotypes. Pairwise subsampling led to the expectation that sequencing depth would affect the degree of clonotype sharing among donors.

Concerning this clone: Its recognized antigen is unknown. Base qualities are not recorded, but no much larger clone differs from it by a single base.

Healthy HIV-negative adults with no recently reported acute infections or vaccinations were included as donors. All donors were Caucasian adults living in Nashville, Tennessee, USA. CD4+ T cells were enriched by magnetic negative selection; naive cells were then positively selected on CD45RA, and the negative fraction formed the memory subset. Blood was obtained by leukapheresis, after which PBMCs were separated by Ficoll-Histopaque density gradient centrifugation and cryopreserved in liquid nitrogen vapor phase. Purity and quantity of every magnetically sorted T cell population were checked by analytical flow cytometry. Genomic DNA was isolated from each sorted fraction and quantified by UV absorbance on a Nanodrop 2000c. Including cysteine and phenylalanine, the CDR3 has 14 amino acids. Of the read, only the CDR3 DNA is kept; its 42 bases are in frame from base 1. V sheds 2 bases and J sheds 5 bases, leaving 11 bases between their ends. From the germline V gene (reference sequence), CDR1 is MNHNY and CDR2 is SVGAGI.

Using the deep immunoSEQ assay, multiplex PCR amplified TCR CDR3 regions from genomic DNA. For each cell subset, the extracted genomic DNA was distributed evenly across all wells of several immunoSEQ 96-well plates, and each plate served as one replicate. For sorted subsets, each replicate PCR was loaded with 200 ng genomic DNA, equivalent to some 27,000 T cell genomes. Purified libraries were quantified with a Qubit 3.0 fluorometer, sized on a Bioanalyzer 2100, and re-quantified with the KAPA Library Quantification kit. Every immunoSEQ 96-well plate was sequenced on a dedicated single-read 150-cycle Illumina NextSeq 550 flow cell. The authors' pipeline ran thus. Because the immunoSEQ output included only junctional sequences and no quality scores, the filtering could not be the same as the filtering used for full-length reads. To assign V/J genes and CDR3, sequences were annotated using PyIR, a Python wrapper for IgBLAST v1.9, with IMGT germline references. Reads were filtered out if the reads had weak V/J assignments (E-value above 1e-6), no CDR3, stop codons, out-of-frame junctions, or ambiguous translated residues. V3J clonotypes were defined as sequences sharing an identical inferred V gene, J gene, and CDR3 amino acid sequence. Percentage overlap between repertoires was computed as shared unique clonotypes divided by the size of the smaller repertoire. Repertoire richness was assessed with RTK rarefaction, the Chao1 estimator, and Recon v2.1 estimates of unobserved clonotypes. Generation probabilities were computed with OLGA for all TCRbeta clonotypes obtained by the gDNA method from a handful of donors. TCRdb obtained this table from immuneACCESS and retained in-frame rearrangements with V and J assigned. These tables miss some clones; where compared with another copy, unresolved V genes account for less than half of the shortfall, and the remainder is unexplained. V and J calls and clone size are given by that table; D and trimming were obtained from the DNA. This sample lists around 1.6 million clones; 95% to 99% were detected once. In total, the top ten clones hold approximately 0.44% of the sample.

The TCR originated in a man aged 25-45 years in good health. In this chain, TRBV6-6 is recombined with TRBJ2-3, and perhaps TRBD1 as D gene, on 6 matching bases. Sequenced sample: naive CD4+ T cells sorted from blood. The cell subset or site label on this specimen signifies: CD45RA+ positively selected. The sequenced DNA is TGTGCCAGCAGTTACCTGGGGGCGGGAGATACGCAGTATTTT. It is translated as CASSYLGAGDTQYF.